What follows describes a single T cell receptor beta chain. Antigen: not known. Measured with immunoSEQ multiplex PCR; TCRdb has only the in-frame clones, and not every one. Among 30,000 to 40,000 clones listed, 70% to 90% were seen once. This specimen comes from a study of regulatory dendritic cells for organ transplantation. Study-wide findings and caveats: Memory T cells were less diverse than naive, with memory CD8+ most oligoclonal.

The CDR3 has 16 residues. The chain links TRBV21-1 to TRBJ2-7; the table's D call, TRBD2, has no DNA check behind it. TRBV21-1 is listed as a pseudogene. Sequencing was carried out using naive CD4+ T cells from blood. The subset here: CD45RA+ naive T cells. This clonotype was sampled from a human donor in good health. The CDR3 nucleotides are TGTGCCAGCAGCAAATGGGTTGGCGGGAGGGGACCCGAGCAGTACTTC. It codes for CASSKWVGGRGPEQYF.